A single sample is the source of the 3 T cell receptor beta chains below, sequenced in a study of T cell responses to AZD1222 COVID-19 vaccine. Using immunoSEQ multiplex PCR, the repertoire was profiled, and TCRdb retains in-frame clones only, with some absent. The top ten hold around 15% of the sample, which has approximately 65,000 clones, 65% to 80% seen once. Sample: peripheral blood, taken on day 0 of AZD1222 vaccination. The receptors stem from an adult in good health.

This clone has a single count. V and J are TRBV6-1 and TRBJ2-7, with D perhaps given as TRBD1 or TRBD2 (6 bases each). V shed 0 bases and J shed 2 bases, with 8 bases lying between them. This CDR3 region has 14 residues. The germline V gene has CDR1 MNHNS and CDR2 SASEGT. The CDR3 region is CASSEAGGAYEQYF. DNA for the CDR3: TGTGCCAGCAGTGAAGCGGGGGGCGCCTACGAGCAGTACTTC.

The chain carries TRBV11-3 and TRBJ2-1, with TRBD1 as a possible D gene (5 bases). The CDR3 is 14 residues long. Germline CDR1 is SGHNT and CDR2 is YENEEA. Trimming took off 5 bases at V and 3 bases at J, with 11 bases between the two ends. CDR3 bases: TGTGCCAGCAGCCCTACAGGTAACTACAATGAGCAGTTCTTC. Translation gives CASSPTGNYNEQFF.

The genes are TRBV7-9 and TRBJ2-5; D is possibly TRBD1 or TRBD2 (5 bases each). Looked up from germline, CDR1 is SEHNR and CDR2 is FQNEAQ (reference sequence). CDR3 size: 14 residues. V dropped 3 bases and J dropped 5 bases, with 13 bases sitting between them. The CDR3 nucleotides read TGTGCCAGCAGCTTTGGGGTTGAGGGGGAGACCCAGTACTTC. Translated, it gives CASSFGVEGETQYF.